The next 3 T cell receptor beta chains were all read from a single sample in a study of blood T cell repertoires in COVID-19. The method was immunoSEQ multiplex PCR; TCRdb's version includes in-frame clones alone and lacks a portion of them. The sample carries 250,000 to 300,000 clones, 88% recorded once. The specimen was PBMCs or T cells enriched from blood (not recorded which). The receptors come from a woman in her twenties or thirties who had recovered from COVID-19.

This sequence joins TRBV27 and TRBJ1-1; D is possibly TRBD1 (5 bases). This CDR3 comprises 14 residues. Germline CDR1 MNHEY, CDR2 SMNVEV (reference sequence). The V end lost 2 bases, the J end lost 7 bases, and 14 bases lay between the germline ends. The CDR3 DNA follows: TGTGCCAGCAGTTTAACGGGGGTCGGAATTGAAGCTTTCTTT. Translation: CASSLTGVGIEAFF.

The chain has TRBV6-2 or TRBV6-3 and TRBJ2-7, with D perhaps TRBD1 (7 bases). Per germline, CDR1 MNHEY and CDR2 SVGEGT. The CDR3 extends over 21 amino acids. The V and J ends lost 4 bases and 2 bases respectively, with 33 bases between them. The CDR3: CASSSPYDREVGSTRAYEQYF. DNA for the CDR3: TGTGCCAGCAGTTCTCCCTACGACAGGGAGGTTGGGTCCACCAGGGCCTACGAGCAGTACTTC.

The CDR3 nucleotides are TGTGCCAGCAGCTTGGGGCAGGGGGCGTCGGACACTGAAGCTTTCTTT. This gives the protein CASSLGQGASDTEAFF. V gene TRBV7-9 combines with J gene TRBJ1-1, with 8 bases aligning to TRBD1. The V and J ends lost 3 bases and 3 bases, in that order; junction bases with no gene match: 9. The germline V gene encodes CDR1 SEHNR and CDR2 FQNEAQ (reference sequence). This CDR3 has 16 amino acids.